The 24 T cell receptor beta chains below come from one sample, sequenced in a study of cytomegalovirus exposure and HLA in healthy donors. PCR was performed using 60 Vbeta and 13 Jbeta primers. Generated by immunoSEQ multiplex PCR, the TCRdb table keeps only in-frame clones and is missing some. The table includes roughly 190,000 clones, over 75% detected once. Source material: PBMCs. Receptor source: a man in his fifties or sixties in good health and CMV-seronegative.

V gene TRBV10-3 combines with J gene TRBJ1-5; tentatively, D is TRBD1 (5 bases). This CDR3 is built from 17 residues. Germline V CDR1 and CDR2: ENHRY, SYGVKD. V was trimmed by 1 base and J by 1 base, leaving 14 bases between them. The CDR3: CAISEFLLGQSNQPQHF. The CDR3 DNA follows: TGTGCCATCAGTGAGTTTCTTTTGGGGCAGAGCAATCAGCCCCAGCATTTT.

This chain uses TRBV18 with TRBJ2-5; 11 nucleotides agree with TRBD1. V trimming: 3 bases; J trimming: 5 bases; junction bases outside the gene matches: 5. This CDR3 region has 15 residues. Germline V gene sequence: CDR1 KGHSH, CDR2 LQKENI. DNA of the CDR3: TGTGCCAGCTCACCTCCCTGGGACAGGGGGGAGACCCAGTACTTC. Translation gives CASSPPWDRGETQYF.

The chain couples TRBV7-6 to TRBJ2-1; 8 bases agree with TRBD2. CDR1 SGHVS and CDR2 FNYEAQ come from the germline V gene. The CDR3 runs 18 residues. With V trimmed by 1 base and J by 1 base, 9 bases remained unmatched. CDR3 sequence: CASSLEAPTSASYNEQFF. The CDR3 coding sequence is TGTGCCAGCAGCTTAGAAGCCCCGACTAGCGCGTCCTACAATGAGCAGTTCTTC.

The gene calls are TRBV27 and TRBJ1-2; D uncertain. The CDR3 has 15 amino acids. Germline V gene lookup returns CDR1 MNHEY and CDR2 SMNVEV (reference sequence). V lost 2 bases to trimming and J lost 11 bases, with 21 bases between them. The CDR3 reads CASSLGWTDYVEYTF. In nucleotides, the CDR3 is TGTGCCAGCAGTTTAGGGTGGACCGACTACGTGGAATACACCTTC.

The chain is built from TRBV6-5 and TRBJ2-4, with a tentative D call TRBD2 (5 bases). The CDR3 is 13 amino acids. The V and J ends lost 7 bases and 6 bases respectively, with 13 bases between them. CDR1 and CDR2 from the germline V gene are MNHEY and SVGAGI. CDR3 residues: CASTNGESNIQYF. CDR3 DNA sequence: TGTGCCAGCACCAACGGGGAGTCAAACATTCAGTACTTC.

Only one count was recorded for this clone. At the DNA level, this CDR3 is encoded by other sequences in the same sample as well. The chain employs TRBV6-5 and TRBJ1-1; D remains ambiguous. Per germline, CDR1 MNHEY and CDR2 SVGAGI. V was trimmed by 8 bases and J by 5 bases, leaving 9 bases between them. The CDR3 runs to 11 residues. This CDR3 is CASGRGTEAFF. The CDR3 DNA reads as TGTGCCAGCGGTCGGGGAACTGAAGCTTTCTTT.

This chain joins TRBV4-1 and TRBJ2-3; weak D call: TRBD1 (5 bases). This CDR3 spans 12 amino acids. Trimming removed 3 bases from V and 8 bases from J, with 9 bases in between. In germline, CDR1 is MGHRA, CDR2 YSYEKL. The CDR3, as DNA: TGCGCCAGCAGCCAGCCCCAGGGTACGCAGTATTTT. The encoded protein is CASSQPQGTQYF.

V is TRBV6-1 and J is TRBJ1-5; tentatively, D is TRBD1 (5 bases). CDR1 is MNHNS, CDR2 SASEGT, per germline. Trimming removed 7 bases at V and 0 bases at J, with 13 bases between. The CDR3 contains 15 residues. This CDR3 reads CASTRGHNSNQPQHF. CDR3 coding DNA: TGTGCCAGCACCAGAGGACATAATAGCAATCAGCCCCAGCATTTT.

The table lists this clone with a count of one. CDR3 DNA: TGTGCCAGCTCCAACTCTGGGGCCAACGTCCTGACTTTC. Residues: CASSNSGANVLTF. The chain has TRBV27 and TRBJ2-6; D gene unclear. Germline V gene data show CDR1 as MNHEY and CDR2 as SMNVEV (reference sequence). This CDR3 has 13 amino acids. Trimming removed 8 bases from V and 0 bases from J, with 5 bases in between.

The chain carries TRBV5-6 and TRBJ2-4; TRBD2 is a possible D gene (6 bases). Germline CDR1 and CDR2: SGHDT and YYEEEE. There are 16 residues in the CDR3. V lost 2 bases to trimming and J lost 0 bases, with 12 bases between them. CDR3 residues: CASSFRQGLAKNIQYF. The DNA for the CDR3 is TGTGCCAGCAGCTTTCGGCAGGGACTAGCCAAAAACATTCAGTACTTC.

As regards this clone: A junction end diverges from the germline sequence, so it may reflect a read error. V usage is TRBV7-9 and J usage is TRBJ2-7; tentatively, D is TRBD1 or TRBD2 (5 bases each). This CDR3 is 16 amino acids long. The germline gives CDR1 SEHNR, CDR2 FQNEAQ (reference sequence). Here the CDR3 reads CSSSLGETLAFSEQYF. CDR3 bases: TGTTCCAGCAGCTTAGGGGAGACACTGGCGTTTTCCGAGCAGTACTTC.

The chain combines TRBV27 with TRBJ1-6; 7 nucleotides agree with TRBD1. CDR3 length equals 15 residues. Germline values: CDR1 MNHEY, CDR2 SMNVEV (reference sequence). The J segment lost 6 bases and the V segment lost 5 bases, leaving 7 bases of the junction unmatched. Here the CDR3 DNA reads TGTGCCAGCAGTCCGACAGGGCCGGGTAATTCACCCCTCCACTTT. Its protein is CASSPTGPGNSPLHF.

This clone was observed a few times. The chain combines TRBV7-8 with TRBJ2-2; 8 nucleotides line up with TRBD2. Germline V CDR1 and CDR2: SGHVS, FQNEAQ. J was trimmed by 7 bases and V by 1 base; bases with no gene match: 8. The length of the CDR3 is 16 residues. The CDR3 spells CASSLVSGGLGGELFF. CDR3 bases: TGTGCCAGCAGCTTAGTATCGGGGGGGCTAGGCGGGGAGCTGTTTTTT.

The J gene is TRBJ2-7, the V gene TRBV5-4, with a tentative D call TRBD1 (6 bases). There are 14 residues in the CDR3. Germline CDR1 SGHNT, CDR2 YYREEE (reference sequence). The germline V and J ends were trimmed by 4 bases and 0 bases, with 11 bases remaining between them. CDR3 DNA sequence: TGTGCCAGCAGCCCGGACAGCCCCTCCTACGAGCAGTACTTC. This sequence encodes CASSPDSPSYEQYF.

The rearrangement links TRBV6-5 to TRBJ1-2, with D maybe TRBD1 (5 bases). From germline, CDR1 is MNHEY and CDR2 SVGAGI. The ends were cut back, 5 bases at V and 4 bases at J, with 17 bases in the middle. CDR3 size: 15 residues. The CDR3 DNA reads TGTGCCAGCAGTACCCTCGACAGTTTATCCTATGGCTACACCTTC. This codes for CASSTLDSLSYGYTF.

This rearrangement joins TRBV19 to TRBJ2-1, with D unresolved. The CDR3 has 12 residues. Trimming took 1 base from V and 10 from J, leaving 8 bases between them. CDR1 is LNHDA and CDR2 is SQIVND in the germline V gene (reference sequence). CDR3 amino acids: CASSIGGNEQFF. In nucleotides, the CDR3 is TGTGCCAGTAGTATAGGCGGAAACGAGCAGTTCTTC. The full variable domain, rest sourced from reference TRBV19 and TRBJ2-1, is DGGITQSPKYLFRKEGQNVTLSCEQNLNHDAMYWYRQDPGQGLRLIYYSQIVNDFQKGDIAEGYSVSREKKESFPLTVTSAQKNPTAFYLCASSIGGNEQFFGPGTRLTVL.

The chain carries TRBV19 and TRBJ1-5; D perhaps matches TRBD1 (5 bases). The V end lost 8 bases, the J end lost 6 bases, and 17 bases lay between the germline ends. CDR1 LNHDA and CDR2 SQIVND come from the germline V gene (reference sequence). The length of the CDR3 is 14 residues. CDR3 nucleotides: TGTGCCAGTGCGTTGGGGCAGGGAGGTCAGCCCCAGCATTTT. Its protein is CASALGQGGQPQHF.

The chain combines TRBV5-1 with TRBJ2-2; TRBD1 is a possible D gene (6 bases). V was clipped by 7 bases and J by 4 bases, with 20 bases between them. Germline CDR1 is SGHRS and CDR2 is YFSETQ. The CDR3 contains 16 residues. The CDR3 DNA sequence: TGCGCCAGCGTCCCCATCCCCACAGGGACCACCGGGGAGCTGTTTTTT. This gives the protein CASVPIPTGTTGELFF. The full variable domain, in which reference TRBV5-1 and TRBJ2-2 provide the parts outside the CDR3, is KAGVTQTPRYLIKTRGQQVTLSCSPISGHRSVSWYQQTPGQGLQFLFEYFSETQRNKGNFPGRFSGRQFSNSRSEMNVSTLELGDSALYLCASVPIPTGTTGELFFGEGSRLTVL.

The CDR3 spells CASSQLWASSNTGELFF. CDR3 DNA sequence: TGCGCCAGCAGCCAACTATGGGCCAGCTCAAACACCGGGGAGCTGTTTTTT. The chain carries TRBV4-1 and TRBJ2-2; D remains ambiguous. With 2 bases removed from V and 2 bases from J, the gap between germline ends came to 15 bases. CDR3 length equals 17 residues. Germline CDR1 is MGHRA and CDR2 is YSYEKL.

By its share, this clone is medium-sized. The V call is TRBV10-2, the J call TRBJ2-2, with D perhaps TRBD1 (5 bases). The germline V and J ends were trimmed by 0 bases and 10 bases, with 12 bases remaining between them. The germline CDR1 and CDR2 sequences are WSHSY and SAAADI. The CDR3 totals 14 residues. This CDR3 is CASSESREASELFF. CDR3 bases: TGCGCCAGCAGTGAGTCCAGGGAAGCTTCGGAGCTGTTTTTT.

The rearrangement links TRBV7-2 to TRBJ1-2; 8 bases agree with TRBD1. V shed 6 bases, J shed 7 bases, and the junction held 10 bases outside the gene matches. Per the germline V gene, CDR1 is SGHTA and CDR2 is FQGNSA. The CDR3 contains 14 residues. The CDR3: CASRADRGGSGYTF. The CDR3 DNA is TGTGCCAGCAGAGCCGACAGGGGTGGCTCTGGCTACACCTTC.

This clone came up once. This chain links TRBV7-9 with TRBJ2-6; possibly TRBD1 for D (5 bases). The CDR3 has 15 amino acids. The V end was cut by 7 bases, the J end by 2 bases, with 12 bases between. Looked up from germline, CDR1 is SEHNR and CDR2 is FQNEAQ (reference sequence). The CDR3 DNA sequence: TGTGCCAGCATAGGGGATGGCCCTGGGGCCAACGTCCTGACTTTC. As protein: CASIGDGPGANVLTF.

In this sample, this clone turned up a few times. CDR3 in amino acids: CASSPTLGPGELFF. CDR3 coding DNA: TGTGCCAGCAGCCCTACGCTGGGCCCCGGGGAGCTGTTTTTT. This chain joins TRBV7-9 and TRBJ2-2; D is ambiguous. Germline V gene data show CDR1 as SEHNR and CDR2 as FQNEAQ (reference sequence). The CDR3 totals 14 residues. Trimming left V 5 bases short and J 6 bases short, with 13 bases between.

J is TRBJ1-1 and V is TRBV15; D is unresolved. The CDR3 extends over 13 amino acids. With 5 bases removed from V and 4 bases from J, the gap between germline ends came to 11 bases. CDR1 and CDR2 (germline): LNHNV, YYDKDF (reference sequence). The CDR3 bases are TGTGCCACCAGCGGGCTATTTGGCACTGAAGCTTTCTTT. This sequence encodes CATSGLFGTEAFF.